These T cell receptor beta chains were read from a single sample in a study of blood T cell repertoires in COVID-19. This table comes from immunoSEQ multiplex PCR, and its TCRdb copy is limited to in-frame clones, with some not included. In the table there are under 130,000 clones, approximately 85% of which are singletons. The specimen sequenced was peripheral blood. The receptors shown here come from a human donor in a cohort sampled during active COVID-19. CDR3s include the opening cysteine and the closing phenylalanine or tryptophan. A D gene is named only where the DNA matches it firmly. Expanded clones get a size class; other rows say once, few or many, or leave the size out.

size	V	D	J	CDR3	DNA
-	TRBV10-3	TRBD2	TRBJ2-1	CAISAGGGAYNEQFF	TGTGCCATCAGTGCCGGGGGGGGTGCGTACAATGAGCAGTTCTTC
-	TRBV15	-	TRBJ1-2	CATSRDLGATSLSGYTF	TGTGCCACCAGCAGAGATCTGGGGGCGACCAGTCTCAGTGGCTACACCTTC
-	TRBV5-1	TRBD2	TRBJ2-3	CASSLGTSGGLTDTQYF	TGCGCCAGCAGCCTCGGGACTAGCGGGGGACTCACAGATACGCAGTATTTT
-	TRBV18	TRBD1	TRBJ2-1	CASSPPGTGGATYNEQFF	TGTGCCAGCTCACCACCCGGGACAGGGGGCGCAACCTACAATGAGCAGTTCTTC
-	TRBV10-3	TRBD2	TRBJ2-1	CASSEGLAGDNEQFF	TGTGCCTCCTCTGAAGGGCTAGCGGGGGACAATGAGCAGTTCTTC
-	TRBV7-9	-	TRBJ2-7	CASSQVLGGPHSYEQYF	TGTGCCAGCAGCCAGGTATTGGGGGGGCCTCACTCCTACGAGCAGTACTTC
-	TRBV28	-	TRBJ2-7	CASRETGEISSYEQYF	TGTGCCAGCAGGGAGACAGGTGAAATTAGCTCCTACGAGCAGTACTTC
-	TRBV28	TRBD1	TRBJ1-6	CASSFATGFGSPLHF	TGTGCCAGCAGTTTTGCGACAGGGTTTGGTTCACCCCTCCACTTT
few	TRBV5-1	TRBD1	TRBJ2-7	CASSGTGSSYEQYF	TGCGCCAGCTCCGGGACAGGGAGCTCCTACGAGCAGTACTTC
-	TRBV3-1/TRBV3-2	-	TRBJ2-5	CASSRASQETQYF	TGTGCCAGCAGCCGAGCGTCCCAAGAGACCCAGTACTTC
-	TRBV4-2	-	TRBJ1-2	CASSQGDAGRSNYGYTF	TGTGCCAGCAGCCAAGGAGATGCAGGCAGAAGTAACTATGGCTACACCTTC
-	TRBV4-1	TRBD1	TRBJ1-2	CASSPSDRANYGYTF	TGCGCCAGCAGCCCGTCGGACAGGGCCAACTATGGCTACACCTTC
few	TRBV7-2	-	TRBJ2-5	CASSSSSLWETQYF	TGTGCCAGCAGCTCTAGCAGTCTATGGGAGACCCAGTACTTC
-	TRBV14	-	TRBJ1-1	CASSQDPGTMNTEAFF	TGTGCCAGCAGCCAAGATCCTGGAACTATGAACACTGAAGCTTTCTTT
few	TRBV7-3	-	TRBJ2-2	CASSLNGGVNTGELFF	TGTGCCAGCAGCTTAAACGGCGGGGTGAACACCGGGGAGCTGTTTTTT
once	TRBV5-1	TRBD2	TRBJ2-3	CASSLASGNTDTQYF	TGCGCCAGCAGCTTAGCTAGCGGGAACACAGATACGCAGTATTTT
-	TRBV18	-	TRBJ2-5	CASSPRQASGETQYF	TGTGCCAGCTCACCTCGGCAGGCATCAGGGGAGACCCAGTACTTC
-	TRBV3-1/TRBV3-2	TRBD2	TRBJ2-3	CASSQASGGATDTQYF	TGTGCCAGCAGCCAAGCCAGCGGGGGGGCCACAGATACGCAGTATTTT
-	TRBV10-3	TRBD2	TRBJ2-3	CAISGSGRADTQYF	TGTGCCATCAGTGGGAGCGGGAGGGCGGATACGCAGTATTTT
-	TRBV4-3	-	TRBJ1-3	CASSQTQGLRGNTIYF	TGCGCCAGCAGCCAAACCCAGGGATTGCGGGGAAACACCATATATTTT
-	TRBV5-1	TRBD1	TRBJ2-2	CASSSDRVDGELFF	TGCGCCAGCAGCTCCGACAGGGTTGACGGGGAGTTGTTTTTT
-	TRBV18	TRBD1	TRBJ1-3	CASSKGQGTGNTIYF	TGTGCCAGCTCAAAGGGACAGGGGACTGGAAACACCATATATTTT
-	TRBV7-8	-	TRBJ2-7	CASSLRRETGEQYF	TGTGCCAGCAGCTTAAGGAGGGAGACGGGCGAGCAGTACTTC
few	TRBV12-3/TRBV12-4	-	TRBJ1-1	CASSRGPAEAFF	TGTGCCAGCAGCAGGGGCCCGGCTGAAGCTTTCTTT
-	TRBV7-9	TRBD1	TRBJ2-5	CASSSIRGRETQYF	TGTGCCAGCAGCTCAATCAGGGGGCGAGAGACCCAGTACTTC
-	TRBV7-2	TRBD1	TRBJ1-2	CASSLSTGMNSYGYTF	TGTGCCAGCAGCCTATCGACAGGGATGAATTCTTATGGCTACACCTTC
-	TRBV25-1	-	TRBJ1-1	CASSDGLLEAFF	TGTGCCAGCAGTGACGGTCTTTTAGAAGCTTTCTTT
-	TRBV5-4	TRBD2	TRBJ2-5	CASSFGLAGETQYF	TGTGCCAGCAGCTTCGGACTAGCGGGAGAGACCCAGTACTTC